This TCR beta chain was found in a study of prognosis after radiotherapy for stage I lung cancer. About the study: Median age was roughly 74 years (roughly 53 to 90) among around 13 men and about six women. Study-level results: Median unique TCR clones dropped from around 10,000 to 6,500 after stereotactic body radiation therapy.

The authors amplified TCR beta CDR3 from genomic DNA using two-round multiplex PCR. With primers specific to each TRBV and TRBJ gene, the first-round PCR was performed. MiXCR, run by TCRdb on the multiplex PCR reads, gives a single entry per CDR3 protein. The table includes some 15,000 distinct CDR3 sequences, 50% to 65% detected once. By sample fraction, this clonotype is medium-sized. Antigen specificity is unknown. The CDR3 runs 14 residues. V trimming: 5 bases; J trimming: 0 bases; junction bases outside the gene matches: 0. The V gene's germline CDR1 is MNHNS and CDR2 SASEGT. A draw of roughly 6 milliliters of peripheral blood took place at each of two time points.

The origin of this receptor is a donor aged 50 or older with non-small cell lung cancer. This specimen consisted of PBMCs, obtained before or after stereotactic body radiation therapy (not recorded which). This chain joins TRBV6-1 and TRBJ2-7, with TRBD2 identical over 11 bases. The CDR3: CASSTSGSSYEQYF. CDR3 nucleotide sequence: TGTGCCAGCAGTACTAGCGGGAGCTCCTACGAGCAGTACTTC.